Sequencing of this T cell receptor (beta chain) was carried out in a study of Graves' ophthalmopathy and Graves' hyperthyroidism. At the level of the study: Untreated patients at initial diagnosis provided peripheral blood.

This clonotype was seen at least ten times. Among the exclusions were patients with other autoimmune diseases, uncontrolled infections, pregnancy or lactation. Thyroid ultrasound, orbital computed tomography, TRAb, serum thyroxine and clinical symptoms formed the basis of diagnosis. Fresh peripheral blood (approximately 10 ml) yielded the PBMCs. As the template, RNA transcripts were used to amplify TCR beta CDR3 regions. Second-round multiplex PCR came after a first-round RT-PCR that employed HTBI primers. TCRdb called the multiplex PCR reads again in MiXCR, with one record for every CDR3 protein. The table has some 150,000 distinct CDR3 sequences, 39% seen once. There are 17 residues in the CDR3. Germline CDR1 and CDR2: SGHAT and FQDESV (reference sequence). The V gene lost 4 bases and the J gene lost 6 bases, with 21 bases spanning the gap.

The specimen was peripheral blood. The clonotype originates from a man aged 30 to 45 with Graves' ophthalmopathy. The V gene is TRBV11-1, the J gene TRBJ2-2, with D possibly TRBD2 on 5 matching bases. CDR3 DNA: TGTGCCAGCAGCTCACCGAGGCTAGATTTGAGGGCCGGGGAGCTGTTTTTT. Its protein product is CASSSPRLDLRAGELFF.